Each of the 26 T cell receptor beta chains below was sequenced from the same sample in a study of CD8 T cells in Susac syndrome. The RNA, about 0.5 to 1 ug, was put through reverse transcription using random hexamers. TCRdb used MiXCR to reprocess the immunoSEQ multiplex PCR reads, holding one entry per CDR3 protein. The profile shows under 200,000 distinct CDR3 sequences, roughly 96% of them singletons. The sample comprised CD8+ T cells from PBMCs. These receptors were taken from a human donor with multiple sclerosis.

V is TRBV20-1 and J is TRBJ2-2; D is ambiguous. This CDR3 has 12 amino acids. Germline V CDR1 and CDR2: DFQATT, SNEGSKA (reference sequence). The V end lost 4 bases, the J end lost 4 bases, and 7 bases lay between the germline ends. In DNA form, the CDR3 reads TGCAGTGCTAAAGGCGCCACCGGGGAGCTGTTTTTT. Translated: CSAKGATGELFF.

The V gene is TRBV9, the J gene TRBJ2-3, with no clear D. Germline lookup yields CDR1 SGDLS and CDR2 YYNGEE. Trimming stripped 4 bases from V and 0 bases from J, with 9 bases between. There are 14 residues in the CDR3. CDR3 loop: CASSSAGSTDTQYF. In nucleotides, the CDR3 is TGTGCCAGCAGCTCGGCCGGTAGCACAGATACGCAGTATTTT.

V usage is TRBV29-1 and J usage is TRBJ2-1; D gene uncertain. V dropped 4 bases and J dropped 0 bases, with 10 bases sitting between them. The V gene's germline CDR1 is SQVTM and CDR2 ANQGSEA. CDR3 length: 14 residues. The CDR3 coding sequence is TGCAGCGTTGCCGGAGCGAGCTCCTACAATGAGCAGTTCTTC. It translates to CSVAGASSYNEQFF.

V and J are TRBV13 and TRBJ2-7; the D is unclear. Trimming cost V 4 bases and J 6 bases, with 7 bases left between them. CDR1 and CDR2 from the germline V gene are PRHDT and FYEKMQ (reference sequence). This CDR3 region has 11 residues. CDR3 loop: CASSWTGEQYF. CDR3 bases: TGTGCCAGCAGCTGGACGGGCGAGCAGTACTTC.

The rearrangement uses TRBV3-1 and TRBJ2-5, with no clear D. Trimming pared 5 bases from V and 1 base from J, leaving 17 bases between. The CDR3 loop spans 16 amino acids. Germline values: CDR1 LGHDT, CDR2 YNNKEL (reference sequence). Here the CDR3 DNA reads TGTGCCAGCAGCATGGAAGTGGTCGGTCTCCAAGAGACCCAGTACTTC. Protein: CASSMEVVGLQETQYF.

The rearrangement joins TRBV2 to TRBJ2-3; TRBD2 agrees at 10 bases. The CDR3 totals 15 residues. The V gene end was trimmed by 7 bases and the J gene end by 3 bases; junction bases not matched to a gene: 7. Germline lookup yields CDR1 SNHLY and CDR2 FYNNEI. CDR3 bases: TGTGCCAGCATTCGAGCGGGAGGGCAAACAGATACGCAGTATTTT. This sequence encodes CASIRAGGQTDTQYF. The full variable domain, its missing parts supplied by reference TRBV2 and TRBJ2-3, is EPEVTQTPSHQVTQMGQEVILRCVPISNHLYFYWYRQILGQKVEFLVSFYNNEISEKSEIFDDQFSVERPDGSNFTLKIRSTKLEDSAMYFCASIRAGGQTDTQYFGPGTRLTVL.

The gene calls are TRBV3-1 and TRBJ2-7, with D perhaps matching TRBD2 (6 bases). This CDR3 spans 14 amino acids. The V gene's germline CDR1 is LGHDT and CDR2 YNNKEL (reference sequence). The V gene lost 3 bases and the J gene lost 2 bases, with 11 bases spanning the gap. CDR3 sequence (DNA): TGTGCCAGCAGCCACGGGACGGGGGCCTACGAGCAGTACTTC. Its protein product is CASSHGTGAYEQYF.

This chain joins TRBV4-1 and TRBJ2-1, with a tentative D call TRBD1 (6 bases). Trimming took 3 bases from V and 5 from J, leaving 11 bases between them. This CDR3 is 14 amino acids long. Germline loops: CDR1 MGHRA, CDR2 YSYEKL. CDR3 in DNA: TGCGCCAGCAGCCACCTTACAGGGAACAATGAGCAGTTCTTC. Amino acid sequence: CASSHLTGNNEQFF.

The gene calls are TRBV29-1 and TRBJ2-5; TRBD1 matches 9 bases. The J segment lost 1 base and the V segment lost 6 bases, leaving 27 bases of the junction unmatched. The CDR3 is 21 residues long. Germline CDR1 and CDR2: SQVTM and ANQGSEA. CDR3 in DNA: TGCAGCGTCCCCCCCAGTTTGGGGGGTACAGGGGGCTCGTCGGGCCAAGAGACCCAGTACTTC. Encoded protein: CSVPPSLGGTGGSSGQETQYF.

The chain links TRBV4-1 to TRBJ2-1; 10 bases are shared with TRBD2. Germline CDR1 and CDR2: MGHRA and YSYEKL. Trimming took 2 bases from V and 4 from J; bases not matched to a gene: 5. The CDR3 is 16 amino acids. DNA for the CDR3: TGCGCCAGCAGCCAACCGGGACTAGCGATTTACAATGAGCAGTTCTTC. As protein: CASSQPGLAIYNEQFF.

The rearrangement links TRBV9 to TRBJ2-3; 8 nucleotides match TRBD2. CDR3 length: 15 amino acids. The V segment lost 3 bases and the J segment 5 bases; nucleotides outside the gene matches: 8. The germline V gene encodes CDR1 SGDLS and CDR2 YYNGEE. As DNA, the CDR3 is TGTGCCAGCAGCGAGAGTGACGGGAGGGGAGATACGCAGTATTTT. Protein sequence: CASSESDGRGDTQYF.

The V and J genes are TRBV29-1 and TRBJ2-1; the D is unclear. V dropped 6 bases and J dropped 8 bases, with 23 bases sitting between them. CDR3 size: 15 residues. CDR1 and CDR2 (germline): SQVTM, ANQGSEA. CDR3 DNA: TGCAGCGTCCCGTTTCCAGCGTCCCTTTCGGATGAGCAGTTCTTC. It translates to CSVPFPASLSDEQFF.

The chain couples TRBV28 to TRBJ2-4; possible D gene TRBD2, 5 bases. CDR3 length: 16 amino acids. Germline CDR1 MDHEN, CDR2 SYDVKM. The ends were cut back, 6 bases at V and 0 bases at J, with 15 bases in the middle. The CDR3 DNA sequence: TGTGCCAGCAGCTTACCGGGGAACCTAGCCAAAAACATTCAGTACTTC. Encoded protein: CASSLPGNLAKNIQYF. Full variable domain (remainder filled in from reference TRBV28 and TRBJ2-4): DVKVTQSSRYLVKRTGEKVFLECVQDMDHENMFWYRQDPGLGLRLIYFSYDVKMKEKGDIPEGYSVSREKKERFSLILESASTNQTSMYLCASSLPGNLAKNIQYFGAGTRLSVL.

The DNA for the CDR3 is TGTGCCAGCAGCCTGGGGACTCCCAATGAGCAGTTCTTC. It yields the protein CASSLGTPNEQFF. This rearrangement joins TRBV13 to TRBJ2-1; possible D gene TRBD2, 6 bases. The CDR3 covers 13 residues. Germline values: CDR1 PRHDT, CDR2 FYEKMQ (reference sequence). With 5 bases removed from V and 6 bases from J, the gap between germline ends came to 11 bases. The complete variable domain, with remaining parts taken from reference TRBV13 and TRBJ2-1, reads AAGVIQSPRHLIKEKRETATLKCYPIPRHDTVYWYQQGPGQDPQFLISFYEKMQSDKGSIPDRFSAQQFSDYHSELNMSSLELGDSALYFCASSLGTPNEQFFGPGTRLTVL.

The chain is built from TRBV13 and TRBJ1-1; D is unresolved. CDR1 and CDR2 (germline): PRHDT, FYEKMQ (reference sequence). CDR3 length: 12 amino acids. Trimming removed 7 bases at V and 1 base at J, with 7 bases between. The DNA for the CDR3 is TGTGCCAGCAAAGATGAGAACACTGAAGCTTTCTTT. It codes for CASKDENTEAFF.

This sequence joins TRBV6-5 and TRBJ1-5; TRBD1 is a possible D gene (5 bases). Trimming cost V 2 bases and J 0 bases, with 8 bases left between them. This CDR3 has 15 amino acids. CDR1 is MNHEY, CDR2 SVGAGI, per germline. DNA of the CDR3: TGTGCCAGCAGTTACGACAGCAATAGCAATCAGCCCCAGCATTTT. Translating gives CASSYDSNSNQPQHF.

CDR3 protein: CASSAPGLEGTDTQYF. CDR3 coding DNA: TGTGCCAGCAGCGCCCCGGGACTAGAGGGAACAGATACGCAGTATTTT. The chain combines TRBV12-3 or TRBV12-4 with TRBJ2-3; 8 bases match TRBD2. The CDR3 consists of 16 residues. The V gene end was trimmed by 6 bases and the J gene end by 3 bases; junction bases not matched to a gene: 11.

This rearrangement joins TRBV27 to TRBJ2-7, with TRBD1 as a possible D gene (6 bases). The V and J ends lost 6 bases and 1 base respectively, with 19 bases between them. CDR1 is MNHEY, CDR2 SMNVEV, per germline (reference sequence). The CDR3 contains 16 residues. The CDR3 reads CASSSPRQAPSYEQYF. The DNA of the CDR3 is TGTGCCAGCAGCTCCCCCCGACAGGCCCCTTCCTACGAGCAGTACTTC.

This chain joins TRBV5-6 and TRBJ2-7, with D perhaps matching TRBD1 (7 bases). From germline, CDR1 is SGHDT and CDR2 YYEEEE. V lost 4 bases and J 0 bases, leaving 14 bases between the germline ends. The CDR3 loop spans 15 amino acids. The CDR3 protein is CASSGGTASSYEQYF. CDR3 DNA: TGTGCCAGCAGCGGCGGGACAGCTAGCTCCTACGAGCAGTACTTC.

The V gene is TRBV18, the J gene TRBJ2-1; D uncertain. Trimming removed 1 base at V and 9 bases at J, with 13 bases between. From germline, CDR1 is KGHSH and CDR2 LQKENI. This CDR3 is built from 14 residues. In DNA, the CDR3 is TGTGCCAGCTCACCACTAGCCTGGGCCCCTGAGCAGTTCTTC. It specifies CASSPLAWAPEQFF.

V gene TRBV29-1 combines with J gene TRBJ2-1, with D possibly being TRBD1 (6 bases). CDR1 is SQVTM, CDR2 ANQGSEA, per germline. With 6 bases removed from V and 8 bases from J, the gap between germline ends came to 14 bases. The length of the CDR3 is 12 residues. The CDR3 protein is CSVRTGRDEQFF. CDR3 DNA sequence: TGCAGCGTCCGAACAGGGCGCGATGAGCAGTTCTTC.

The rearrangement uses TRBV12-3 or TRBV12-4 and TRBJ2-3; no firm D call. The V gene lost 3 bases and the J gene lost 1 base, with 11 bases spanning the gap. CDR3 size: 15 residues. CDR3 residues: CASSFDVGGTDTQYF. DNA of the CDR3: TGTGCCAGCAGTTTCGATGTGGGTGGCACAGATACGCAGTATTTT.

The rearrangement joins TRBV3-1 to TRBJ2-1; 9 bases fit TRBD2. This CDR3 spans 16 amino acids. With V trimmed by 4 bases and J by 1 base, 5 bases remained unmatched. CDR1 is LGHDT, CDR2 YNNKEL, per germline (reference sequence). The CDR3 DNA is TGTGCCAGCAGCCCCCTTAGCGGGAGATCCTACAATGAGCAGTTCTTC. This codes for CASSPLSGRSYNEQFF.

The CDR3 DNA reads TGTGCCAGCAGCCAGGGGCTAGACACCGGGGAGCTGTTTTTT. This sequence encodes CASSQGLDTGELFF. The chain has TRBV5-6 and TRBJ2-2; tentatively, D is TRBD1 (6 bases). The CDR3 is 14 amino acids. In germline, CDR1 is SGHDT, CDR2 YYEEEE. V shed 4 bases and J shed 3 bases, with 10 bases lying between them.

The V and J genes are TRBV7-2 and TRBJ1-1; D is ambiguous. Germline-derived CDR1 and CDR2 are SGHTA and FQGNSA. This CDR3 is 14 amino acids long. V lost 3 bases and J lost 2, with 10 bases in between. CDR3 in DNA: TGTGCCAGCAGCTTTCTCGGGAGTAACACTGAAGCTTTCTTT. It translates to CASSFLGSNTEAFF.

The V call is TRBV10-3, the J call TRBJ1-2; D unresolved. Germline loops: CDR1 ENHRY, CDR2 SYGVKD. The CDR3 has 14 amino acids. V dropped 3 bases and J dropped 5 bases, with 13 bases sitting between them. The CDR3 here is CAISDSNWDYGYTF. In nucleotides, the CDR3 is TGTGCCATCAGTGACTCAAACTGGGATTATGGCTACACCTTC.